This T cell receptor (beta chain) comes out of a study of CD8 T cells in ankylosing spondylitis. Study-level points and caveats: There was reportedly significant enrichment of clones that were disease-linked in matched ankylosing spondylitis synovial fluid. A motif of 7 to 9 highly homologous TCR beta variants was seen as apparently characteristic of ankylosing spondylitis blood. Certain motif variants had earlier appeared in reactive arthritis synovial fluid and blood.

This clonotype was seen repeatedly, ten times or more. Its antigen remains unidentified. Using quantitative 5'-RACE with molecular barcodes, the authors made TCR beta libraries. Via MiXCR, TCRdb re-called the 5' RACE reads, giving one row per CDR3 protein. The table has roughly 250,000 distinct CDR3 sequences, approximately 9% seen once; the top ten hold 6.5% to 7%. The CDR3 length is 14 residues. The V segment lost 6 bases and the J segment 0 bases; nucleotides outside the gene matches: 3. Germline CDR1 DFQATT, CDR2 SNEGSKA (reference sequence). This TCR derives from a male donor with ankylosing spondylitis or in good health (not recorded which). Sequencing used blood, either unsorted or a sorted T cell fraction (not recorded which). The rearrangement joins TRBV20-1 to TRBJ2-4, with 9 positions matching TRBD1. CDR3 region: CSAWDRVAKNIQYF. CDR3 DNA: TGCAGTGCGTGGGACAGGGTAGCCAAAAACATTCAGTACTTC.